These 27 T cell receptor beta chains were all obtained from the same sample, sequenced in a study of blood T cells in healthy people across ages. Together with a sample-barcoded 5' primer, a J-beta primer mix was included in a second PCR lasting 7 to 11 cycles. TCRdb fed the 5' RACE reads into MiXCR, producing one record per CDR3 protein. The sample shows about 760,000 distinct CDR3 sequences, roughly 56% of them seen only once. The sequenced sample was blood. These receptors came from a man between 40 and 49 years old in good health.

The chain is built from TRBV28 and TRBJ2-4; tentatively, D is TRBD2 (6 bases). The CDR3 consists of 17 residues. V gave up 7 bases and J gave up 0 bases, with 19 bases separating them. Germline loops: CDR1 MDHEN, CDR2 SYDVKM. The CDR3 loop is CASTNWDSGRAKNIQYF. CDR3 DNA: TGTGCCAGCACCAACTGGGACTCCGGACGAGCCAAAAACATTCAGTACTTC.

This clonotype was observed a handful of times. V usage is TRBV7-9 and J usage is TRBJ2-7; maybe TRBD2 (5 bases). Trimming removed 2 bases at V and 3 bases at J, with 11 bases between. The CDR3 spans 14 residues. The germline V gene encodes CDR1 SEHNR and CDR2 FQNEAQ (reference sequence). The CDR3 here is CASSLLDWSYEQYF. The CDR3 DNA reads as TGTGCCAGCAGCTTATTGGACTGGAGCTACGAGCAGTACTTC.

V usage is TRBV20-1 and J usage is TRBJ2-5; the match to TRBD1 covers 7 bases. The CDR3 extends over 15 amino acids. V shed 4 bases, J shed 2 bases, and the junction held 10 bases outside the gene matches. Germline V gene data show CDR1 as DFQATT and CDR2 as SNEGSKA (reference sequence). The CDR3: CSATITGQRQETQYF. As DNA, the CDR3 is TGCAGTGCTACAATAACGGGACAGAGACAAGAGACCCAGTACTTC.

The gene calls are TRBV28 and TRBJ1-3; 8 positions match TRBD1. This CDR3 has 13 amino acids. The V and J ends lost 9 bases and 4 bases, in that order; junction bases with no gene match: 5. Germline CDR1 MDHEN, CDR2 SYDVKM. CDR3 amino acids: CASTGGSGNTIYF. Here the CDR3 DNA reads TGTGCCAGTACAGGGGGTTCCGGAAACACCATATATTTT.

V usage is TRBV28 and J usage is TRBJ1-5; possible D gene TRBD1, 5 bases. The CDR3 has 15 amino acids. V shed 4 bases and J shed 1 base, with 11 bases lying between them. Germline CDR1 is MDHEN and CDR2 is SYDVKM. The CDR3 sequence is CASSSSTVSNQPQHF. The CDR3 DNA follows: TGTGCCAGCAGTTCGTCGACAGTCAGCAATCAGCCCCAGCATTTT.

The gene calls are TRBV9 and TRBJ2-3; 14 nucleotides agree with TRBD2. Per the germline V gene, CDR1 is SGDLS and CDR2 is YYNGEE. This CDR3 has 21 amino acids. V was clipped by 3 bases and J by 3 bases; unmatched bases: 18. The CDR3 protein is CASSERTGTSGRFLGTDTQYF. CDR3 nucleotides: TGTGCCAGCAGCGAACGGACAGGGACTAGCGGGAGATTTTTGGGAACAGATACGCAGTATTTT.

This clonotype was counted only a few times. The V gene is TRBV20-1, the J gene TRBJ2-1; D is possibly TRBD1 or TRBD2 (5 bases each). V was trimmed by 5 bases and J by 1 base, leaving 9 bases between them. Germline CDR1 reads DFQATT; CDR2 reads SNEGSKA (reference sequence). This CDR3 has 13 amino acids. The CDR3 coding sequence is TGCAGTGCTCCGGGGCTGTCCTACAATGAGCAGTTCTTC. Residues: CSAPGLSYNEQFF.

V is TRBV7-9 and J is TRBJ1-4; D uncertain. This CDR3 contains 16 residues. Germline V lookup: CDR1 SEHNR, CDR2 FQNEAQ (reference sequence). V was trimmed by 1 base and J by 0 bases, leaving 9 bases between them. The CDR3 region is CASSLEGRATNEKLFF. The CDR3, as DNA: TGTGCCAGCAGCTTAGAAGGAAGAGCAACTAATGAAAAACTGTTTTTT.

The V and J genes are TRBV12-3 or TRBV12-4 and TRBJ2-7, with TRBD1 matching over 8 bases. The CDR3 totals 14 residues. V shed 7 bases, J shed 4 bases, and the junction held 9 bases outside the gene matches. CDR3 sequence (DNA): TGTGCCAGCATCGACAGGGGTTTCCCTTACGAGCAGTACTTC. It codes for CASIDRGFPYEQYF.

The rearrangement links TRBV3-1 to TRBJ2-6; TRBD2 matches 11 bases. Germline V gives CDR1 LGHDT, CDR2 YNNKEL (reference sequence). V was pared by 4 bases and J by 1 base, with 3 bases of the junction left unmatched. The CDR3 covers 17 residues. The CDR3 DNA is TGTGCCAGCAGCCTTGGGACTAGCGGTTCTGGGGCCAACGTCCTGACTTTC. Amino acid sequence: CASSLGTSGSGANVLTF.

The rearrangement uses TRBV20-1 and TRBJ1-2; TRBD1 aligns across 12 bases. The CDR3 totals 13 residues. Germline CDR1 and CDR2: DFQATT and SNEGSKA (reference sequence). Germline trimming cut 6 bases from V and 6 bases from J; bases unmatched to any gene: 5. The CDR3 DNA follows: TGCAGTGCGTGGGACAGGGGGCGCGATGGCTACACCTTC. It encodes CSAWDRGRDGYTF.

The chain is built from TRBV20-1 and TRBJ2-7; 8 bases are shared with TRBD2. Per the germline V gene, CDR1 is DFQATT and CDR2 is SNEGSKA (reference sequence). The CDR3 loop spans 15 amino acids. After removal of 3 bases from V and 0 bases from J, the junction contained 7 bases not matched to a gene. CDR3 coding DNA: TGCAGTGCTAGGCAAAGTAGCGGGATCTCCTACGAGCAGTACTTC. Translated: CSARQSSGISYEQYF.

This clonotype was observed once. V and J are TRBV7-9 and TRBJ2-5; TRBD2 agrees at 15 bases. J was trimmed by 3 bases and V by 5 bases; bases with no gene match: 4. The germline CDR1 and CDR2 sequences are SEHNR and FQNEAQ (reference sequence). CDR3 length: 16 amino acids. The CDR3 sequence is CASSVGTSGGKETQYF. The CDR3 region has the DNA TGTGCCAGCAGCGTTGGGACTAGCGGGGGGAAAGAGACCCAGTACTTC.

V and J are TRBV18 and TRBJ2-6; maybe TRBD2 (7 bases). Germline CDR1 is KGHSH and CDR2 is LQKENI. The germline V and J ends were trimmed by 2 bases and 8 bases, with 10 bases remaining between them. The CDR3 runs 14 residues. CDR3 sequence reads: CASSPKGGTNVLTF. In nucleotides, the CDR3 is TGTGCCAGCTCACCAAAGGGGGGGACCAACGTCCTGACTTTC.

This clonotype has only a few counts. This chain links TRBV4-3 with TRBJ2-1; 8 bases map to TRBD2. Losses at the gene ends were 5 bases for V and 4 bases for J; bases not matched to a gene: 10. Germline CDR1 and CDR2: LGHNA and YSLEER. The CDR3 extends over 16 amino acids. The CDR3 DNA follows: TGCGCCAGCAGCTCTACAGCGGGAGCTGCATACAATGAGCAGTTCTTC. It translates to CASSSTAGAAYNEQFF.

This sequence joins TRBV27 and TRBJ2-5, with D perhaps matching TRBD2 (6 bases). The better agreement between TRBJ2-7 and the DNA end casts doubt on the J call. Germline V lookup: CDR1 MNHEY, CDR2 SMNVEV (reference sequence). This CDR3 is built from 14 residues. The CDR3 is CARETGTWGYEQYF. DNA of the CDR3: TGTGCCAGAGAAACGGGGACTTGGGGTTACGAGCAGTACTTC.

The rearrangement uses TRBV27 and TRBJ2-5; tentatively, D is TRBD1 or TRBD2 (5 bases each). V gave up 2 bases and J gave up 4 bases, with 20 bases separating them. Germline values: CDR1 MNHEY, CDR2 SMNVEV (reference sequence). The CDR3 has 17 residues. The chain's CDR3 is CASSLIGVGEFGETQYF. The CDR3 DNA is TGTGCCAGCAGTTTAATCGGTGTGGGGGAATTCGGAGAGACCCAGTACTTC.

J is TRBJ2-5 and V is TRBV7-2; D might be TRBD1 or TRBD2, each matching 6 bases. The DNA end favors TRBJ2-7, so the J call may be wrong. The CDR3 is 14 amino acids. CDR1 SGHTA and CDR2 FQGNSA come from the germline V gene. CDR3 sequence (DNA): TGTGCCAGCAGCTCGTGGGGGGCGCGGTACGAGCAGTACTTC. It is translated as CASSSWGARYEQYF.

This clonotype was counted only a few times. V and J are TRBV9 and TRBJ2-3; 7 bases line up with TRBD2. The trim removed 4 bases at V and 7 bases at J, leaving 3 bases unmatched. This CDR3 has 12 amino acids. In germline, CDR1 is SGDLS, CDR2 YYNGEE. Here the CDR3 DNA reads TGTGCCAGCAGCAGGGGAGGGAATACGCAGTATTTT. The encoded protein is CASSRGGNTQYF.

The CDR3: CASSERQGAGYTF. The CDR3 bases are TGTGCCAGCAGCGAACGACAGGGGGCTGGCTACACCTTC. This rearrangement joins TRBV9 to TRBJ1-2; the match to TRBD1 covers 10 bases. Germline assignment: CDR1 SGDLS and CDR2 YYNGEE. The junction had 3 bases not matched to a gene; V was cut back by 3 bases and J by 7 bases. The CDR3 runs to 13 residues.

The rearrangement links TRBV4-1 to TRBJ2-4; D remains ambiguous. Germline V CDR1 and CDR2: MGHRA, YSYEKL. V lost 0 bases and J lost 0, with 15 bases in between. The CDR3 extends over 18 amino acids. The CDR3 DNA sequence: TGCGCCAGCAGCCAAGATCCGGGTAGGGTGTTAGCCAAAAACATTCAGTACTTC. This gives the protein CASSQDPGRVLAKNIQYF.

The rearrangement joins TRBV12-3 or TRBV12-4 to TRBJ1-2; tentatively, D is TRBD1 (6 bases). V lost 5 bases, J lost 3 bases, and 13 bases lay in between. The CDR3 extends over 14 amino acids. CDR3 loop: CASSRGGPYYGYTF. CDR3 bases: TGTGCCAGCAGTAGGGGGGGGCCGTACTATGGCTACACCTTC.

The chain combines TRBV20-1 with TRBJ2-3, with TRBD2 as a possible D gene (6 bases). Deletions cut 6 bases from V and 4 bases from J, with 20 bases between. The CDR3 spans 15 residues. Germline CDR1 and CDR2: DFQATT and SNEGSKA (reference sequence). The CDR3: CSAKSGGKNSDTQYF. The CDR3 DNA reads as TGCAGTGCGAAGAGTGGGGGGAAGAACTCAGATACGCAGTATTTT.

The chain couples TRBV21-1 to TRBJ2-4; the listed D gene, TRBD1, was not tested against the DNA. The J call may not be correct, given that the DNA end is closer to TRBJ2-7. TRBV21-1 is recorded as a pseudogene. This CDR3 spans 19 amino acids. In nucleotides, the CDR3 is TGTGCCAGCAGCAAATCAGCTACCTTGGTGAGGGGACAGAAGTGCGAGCAGTACTTC. Translated, it gives CASSKSATLVRGQKCEQYF.

A remark on this clonotype: Sequence at one end of the junction differs from germline and may be a read error. The CDR3 is CVSSFNGKNYEQYF. CDR3 sequence (DNA): TGTGTCAGCAGCTTTAACGGCAAGAACTACGAGCAGTACTTC. The genes are TRBV7-9 and TRBJ2-7, with D unresolved. The CDR3 is made up of 14 amino acids. The germline CDR1 and CDR2 sequences are SEHNR and FQNEAQ (reference sequence). The variable domain in full, completed from reference TRBV7-9 and TRBJ2-7, reads DTGVSQNPRHKITKRGQNVTFRCDPISEHNRLYWYRQTLGQGPEFLTYFQNEAQLEKSRLLSDRFSAERPKGSFSTLEIQRTEQGDSAMYLCVSSFNGKNYEQYFGPGTRLTVT.

The chain employs TRBV6-5 and TRBJ2-6, with D tentatively TRBD1 or TRBD2 (7 bases each). Trimming left V 4 bases short and J 0 bases short, with 16 bases between. The CDR3 length is 18 residues. Germline loops: CDR1 MNHEY, CDR2 SVGAGI. CDR3 residues: CASSSLGRGGSGANVLTF. The DNA for the CDR3 is TGTGCCAGCAGTTCTTTGGGCAGGGGGGGCTCTGGGGCCAACGTCCTGACTTTC.

The chain carries TRBV6-2 or TRBV6-3 and TRBJ2-7, with D unresolved. The CDR3 is made up of 15 amino acids. Germline CDR1 is MNHEY and CDR2 is SVGEGT. V lost 0 bases and J 0 bases, leaving 9 bases between the germline ends. CDR3: CASSYSQDRSYEQYF. DNA of the CDR3: TGTGCCAGCAGTTACTCCCAGGATCGCTCCTACGAGCAGTACTTC.